This T cell receptor (beta chain) came from a study of neurological immune-mediated disorders. Study outcomes and limitations: The greatest TCR clonal expansion appeared in HTLV-1-associated myelopathy and the smallest, falling below healthy controls, in multiple sclerosis.

TCRdb analysed the 5' RACE reads with MiXCR anew, one entry per CDR3 protein. The sample yields some 15,000 distinct CDR3 sequences, more than 3% seen once. In this sample, this clonotype turned up many times. The antigen is undetermined. The germline V and J ends were trimmed by 2 bases and 4 bases, with 12 bases remaining between them. The germline gives CDR1 SGHTA, CDR2 FQGTGA. The CDR3 runs to 14 residues. This receptor was obtained from a woman aged 40 to 55 in good health. The chain recombines TRBV7-3 with TRBJ2-7; D remains ambiguous. The sequenced sample consisted of CD8+ T cells from blood. CDR3 nucleotide sequence: TGTGCCAGCAGCTTAGGCGGCAACGGGTACGAGCAGTACTTC. Its protein product is CASSLGGNGYEQYF.